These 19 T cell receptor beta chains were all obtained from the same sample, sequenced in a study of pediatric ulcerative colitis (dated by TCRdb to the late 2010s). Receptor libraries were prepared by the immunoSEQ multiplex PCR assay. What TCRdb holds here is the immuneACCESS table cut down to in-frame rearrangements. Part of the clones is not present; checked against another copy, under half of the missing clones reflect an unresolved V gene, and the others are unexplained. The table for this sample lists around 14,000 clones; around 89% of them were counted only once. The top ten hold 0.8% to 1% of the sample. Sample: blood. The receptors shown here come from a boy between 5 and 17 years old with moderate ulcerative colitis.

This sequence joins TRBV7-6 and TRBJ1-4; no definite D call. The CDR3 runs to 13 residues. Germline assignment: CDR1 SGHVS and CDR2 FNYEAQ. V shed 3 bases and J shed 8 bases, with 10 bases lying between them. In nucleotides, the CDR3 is TGTGCCAGCAGCTTTAGGGATTCCGAAAAACTGTTTTTT. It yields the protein CASSFRDSEKLFF.

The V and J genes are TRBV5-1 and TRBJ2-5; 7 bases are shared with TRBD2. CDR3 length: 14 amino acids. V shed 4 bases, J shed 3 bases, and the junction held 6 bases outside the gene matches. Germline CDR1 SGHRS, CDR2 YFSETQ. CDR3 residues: CASSPTGREETQYF. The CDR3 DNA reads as TGCGCCAGCAGCCCCACGGGGAGGGAAGAGACCCAGTACTTC.

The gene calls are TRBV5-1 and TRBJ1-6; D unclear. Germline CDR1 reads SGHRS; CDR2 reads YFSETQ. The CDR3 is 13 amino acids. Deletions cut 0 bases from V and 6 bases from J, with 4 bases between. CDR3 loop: CASSLGANSPLHF. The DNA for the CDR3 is TGCGCCAGCAGCTTGGGGGCTAATTCACCCCTCCACTTT.

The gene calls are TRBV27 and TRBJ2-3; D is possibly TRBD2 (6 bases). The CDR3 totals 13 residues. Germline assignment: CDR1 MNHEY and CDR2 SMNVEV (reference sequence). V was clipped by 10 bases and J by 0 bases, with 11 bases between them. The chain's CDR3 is CAIASASTDTQYF. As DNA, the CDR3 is TGTGCCATCGCTAGCGCAAGCACAGATACGCAGTATTTT.

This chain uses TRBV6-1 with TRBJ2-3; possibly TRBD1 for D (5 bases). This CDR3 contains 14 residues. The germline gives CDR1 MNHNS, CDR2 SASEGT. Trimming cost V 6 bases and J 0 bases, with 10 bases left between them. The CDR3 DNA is TGTGCCAGCAGGACAGATGCTAGCACAGATACGCAGTATTTT. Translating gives CASRTDASTDTQYF.

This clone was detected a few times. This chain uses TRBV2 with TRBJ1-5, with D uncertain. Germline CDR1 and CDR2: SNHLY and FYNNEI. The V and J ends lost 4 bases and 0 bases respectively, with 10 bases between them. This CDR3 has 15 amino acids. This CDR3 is CASSADGYSNQPQHF. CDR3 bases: TGTGCCAGCAGTGCGGACGGGTATAGCAATCAGCCCCAGCATTTT.

The CDR3 DNA reads TGTGCCAGCAGCCGAACACGGGTCGCCGATCCACCCCTCCACTTT. Encoded protein: CASSRTRVADPPLHF. This chain connects TRBV7-8 to TRBJ1-6; D gene uncertain. The CDR3 runs 15 residues. Trimming left V 5 bases short and J 11 bases short, with 19 bases between. CDR1 and CDR2 from the germline V gene are SGHVS and FQNEAQ.

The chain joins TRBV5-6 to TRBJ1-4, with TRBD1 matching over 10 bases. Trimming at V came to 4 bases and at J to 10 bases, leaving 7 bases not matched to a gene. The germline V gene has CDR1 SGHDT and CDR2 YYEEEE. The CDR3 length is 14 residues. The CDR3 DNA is TGTGCCAGCAGCCGGGGACAGGGGCCCGGAAAACTGTTTTTT. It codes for CASSRGQGPGKLFF. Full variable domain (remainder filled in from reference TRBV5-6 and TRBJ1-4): DAGVTQSPTHLIKTRGQQVTLRCSPKSGHDTVSWYQQALGQGPQFIFQYYEEEERQRGNFPDRFSGHQFPNYSSELNVNALLLGDSALYLCASSRGQGPGKLFFGSGTQLSVL.

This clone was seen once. The CDR3 bases are TGTGCCAGCAGCGACGGGACAGGGGAGGAAAAACTGTTTTTT. Translation gives CASSDGTGEEKLFF. The gene calls are TRBV6-1 and TRBJ1-4; 10 bases align to TRBD1. This CDR3 contains 14 residues. Germline-derived CDR1 and CDR2 are MNHNS and SASEGT. V lost 6 bases to trimming and J lost 8 bases; unmatched junction nucleotides: 6.

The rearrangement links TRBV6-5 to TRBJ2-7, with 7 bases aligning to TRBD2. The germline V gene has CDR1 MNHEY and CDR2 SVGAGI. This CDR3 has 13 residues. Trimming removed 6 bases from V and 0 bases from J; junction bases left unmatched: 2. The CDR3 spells CASRRDYSYEQYF. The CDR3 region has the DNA TGTGCCAGCAGAAGGGACTACTCCTACGAGCAGTACTTC.

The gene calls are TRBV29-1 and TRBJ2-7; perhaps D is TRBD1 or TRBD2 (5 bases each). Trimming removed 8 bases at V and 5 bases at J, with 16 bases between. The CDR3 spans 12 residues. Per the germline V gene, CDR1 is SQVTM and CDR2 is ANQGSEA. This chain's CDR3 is CSTRGAGNEQYF. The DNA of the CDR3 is TGCAGCACCCGAGGGGCAGGGAACGAGCAGTACTTC.

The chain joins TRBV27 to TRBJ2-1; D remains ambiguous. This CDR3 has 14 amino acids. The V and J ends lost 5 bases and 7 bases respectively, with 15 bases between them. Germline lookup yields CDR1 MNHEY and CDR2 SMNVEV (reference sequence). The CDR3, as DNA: TGTGCCAGCAGTCAATCTAATTATCTTAATGAGCAGTTCTTC. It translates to CASSQSNYLNEQFF.

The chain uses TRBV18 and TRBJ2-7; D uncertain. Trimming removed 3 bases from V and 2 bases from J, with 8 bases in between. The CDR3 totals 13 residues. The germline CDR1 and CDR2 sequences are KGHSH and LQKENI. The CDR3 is CASSPTGTYEQYF. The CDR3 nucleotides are TGTGCCAGCTCACCGACCGGCACCTACGAGCAGTACTTC.

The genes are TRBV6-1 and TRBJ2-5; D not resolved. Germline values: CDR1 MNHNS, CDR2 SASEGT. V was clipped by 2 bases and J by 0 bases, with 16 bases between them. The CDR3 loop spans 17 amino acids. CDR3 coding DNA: TGTGCCAGCAGTGAATATATAAGGGTAATAGACCAAGAGACCCAGTACTTC. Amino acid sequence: CASSEYIRVIDQETQYF.

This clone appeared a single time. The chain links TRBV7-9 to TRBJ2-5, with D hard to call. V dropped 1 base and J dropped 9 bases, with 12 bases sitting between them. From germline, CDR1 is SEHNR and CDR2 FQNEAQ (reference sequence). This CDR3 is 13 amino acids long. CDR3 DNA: TGTGCCAGCAGCTTAGTTAGCAGTAGTCCCCAGTACTTC. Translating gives CASSLVSSSPQYF. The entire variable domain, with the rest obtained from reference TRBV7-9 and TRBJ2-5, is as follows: DTGVSQNPRHKITKRGQNVTFRCDPISEHNRLYWYRQTLGQGPEFLTYFQNEAQLEKSRLLSDRFSAERPKGSFSTLEIQRTEQGDSAMYLCASSLVSSSPQYFGPGTRLLVL.

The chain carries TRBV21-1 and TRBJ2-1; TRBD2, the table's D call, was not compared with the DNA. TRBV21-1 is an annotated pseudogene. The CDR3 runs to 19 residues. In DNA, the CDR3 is TGTGCCAGCAGCAAAGGCACTATGAGCGGGGCGAACGCCTACAATGAGCAGTTCTTC. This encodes CASSKGTMSGANAYNEQFF.

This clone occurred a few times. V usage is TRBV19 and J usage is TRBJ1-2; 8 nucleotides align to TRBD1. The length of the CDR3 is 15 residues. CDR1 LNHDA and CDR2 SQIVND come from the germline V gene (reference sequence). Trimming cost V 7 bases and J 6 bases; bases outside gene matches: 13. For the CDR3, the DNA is TGTGCCAGTAATGACCGGACAGGGATGGGGAATGGCTACACCTTC. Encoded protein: CASNDRTGMGNGYTF.

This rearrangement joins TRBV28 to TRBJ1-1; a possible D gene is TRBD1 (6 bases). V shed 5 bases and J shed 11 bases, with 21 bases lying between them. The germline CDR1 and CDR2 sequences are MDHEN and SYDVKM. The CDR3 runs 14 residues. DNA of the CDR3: TGTGCCAGCAGTCCCTCCGGGACACCACGGGGGGCTTTCTTT. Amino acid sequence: CASSPSGTPRGAFF.

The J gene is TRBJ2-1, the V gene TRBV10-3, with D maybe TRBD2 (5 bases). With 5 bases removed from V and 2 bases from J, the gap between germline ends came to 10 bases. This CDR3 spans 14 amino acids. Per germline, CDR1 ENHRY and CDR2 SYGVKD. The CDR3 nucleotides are TGTGCCATCAGTCAAGCGGAAACCTACAATGAGCAGTTCTTC. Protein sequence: CAISQAETYNEQFF.